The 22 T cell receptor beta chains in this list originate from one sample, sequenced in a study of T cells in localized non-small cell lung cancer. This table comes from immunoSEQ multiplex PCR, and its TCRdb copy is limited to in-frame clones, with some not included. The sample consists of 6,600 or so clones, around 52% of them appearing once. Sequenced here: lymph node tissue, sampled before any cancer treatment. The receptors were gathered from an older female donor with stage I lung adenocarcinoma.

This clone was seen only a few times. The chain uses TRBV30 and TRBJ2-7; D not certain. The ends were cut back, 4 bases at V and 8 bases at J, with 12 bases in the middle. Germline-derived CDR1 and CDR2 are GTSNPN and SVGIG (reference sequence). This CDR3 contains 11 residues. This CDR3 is CAWNIRHQQYF. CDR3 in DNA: TGTGCCTGGAATATCCGACATCAGCAGTACTTC.

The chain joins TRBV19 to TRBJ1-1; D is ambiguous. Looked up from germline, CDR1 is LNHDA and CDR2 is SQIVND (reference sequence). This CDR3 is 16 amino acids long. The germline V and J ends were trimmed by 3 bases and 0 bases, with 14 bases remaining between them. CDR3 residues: CASSIIGVGVNTEAFF. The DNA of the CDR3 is TGTGCCAGTAGTATTATCGGGGTGGGCGTGAACACTGAAGCTTTCTTT.

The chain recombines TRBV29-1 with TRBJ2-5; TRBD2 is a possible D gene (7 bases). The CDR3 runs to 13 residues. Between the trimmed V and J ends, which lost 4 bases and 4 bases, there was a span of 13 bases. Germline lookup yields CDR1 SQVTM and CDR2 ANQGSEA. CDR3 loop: CSVVVGGGETQYF. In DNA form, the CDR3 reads TGCAGCGTTGTGGTAGGGGGGGGAGAGACCCAGTACTTC.

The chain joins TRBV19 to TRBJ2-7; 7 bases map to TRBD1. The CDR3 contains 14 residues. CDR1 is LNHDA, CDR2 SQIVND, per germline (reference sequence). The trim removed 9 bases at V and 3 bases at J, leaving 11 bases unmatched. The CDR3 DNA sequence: TGTGCCAGACCTTGGGACAGAGAAGACTACGAGCAGTACTTC. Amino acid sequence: CARPWDREDYEQYF.

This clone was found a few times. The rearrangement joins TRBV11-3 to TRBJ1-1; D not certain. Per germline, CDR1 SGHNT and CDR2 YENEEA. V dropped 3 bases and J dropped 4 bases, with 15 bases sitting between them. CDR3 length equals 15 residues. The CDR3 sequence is CASSLGRVTGTEAFF. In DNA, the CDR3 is TGTGCCAGCAGCTTGGGAAGGGTGACGGGCACTGAAGCTTTCTTT.

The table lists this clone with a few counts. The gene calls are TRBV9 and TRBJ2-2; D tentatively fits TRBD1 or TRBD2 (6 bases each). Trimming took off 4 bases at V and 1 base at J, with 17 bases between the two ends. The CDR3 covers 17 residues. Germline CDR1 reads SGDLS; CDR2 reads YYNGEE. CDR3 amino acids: CASSSRRGTQNTGELFF. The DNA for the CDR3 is TGTGCCAGCAGCTCCCGCCGCGGGACACAGAACACCGGGGAGCTGTTTTTT.

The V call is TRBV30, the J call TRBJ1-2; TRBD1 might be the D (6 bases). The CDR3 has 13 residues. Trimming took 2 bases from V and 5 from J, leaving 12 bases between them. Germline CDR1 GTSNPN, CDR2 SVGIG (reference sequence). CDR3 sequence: CAWSQQGRYGYTF. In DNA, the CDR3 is TGTGCCTGGAGTCAACAGGGTAGATATGGCTACACCTTC.

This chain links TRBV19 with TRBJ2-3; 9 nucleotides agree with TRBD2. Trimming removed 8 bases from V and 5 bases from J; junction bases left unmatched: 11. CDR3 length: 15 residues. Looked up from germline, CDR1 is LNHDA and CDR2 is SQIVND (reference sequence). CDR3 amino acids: CASSKRGDRGDTQYF. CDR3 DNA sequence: TGTGCCAGTTCCAAGCGGGGGGATAGGGGAGATACGCAGTATTTT.

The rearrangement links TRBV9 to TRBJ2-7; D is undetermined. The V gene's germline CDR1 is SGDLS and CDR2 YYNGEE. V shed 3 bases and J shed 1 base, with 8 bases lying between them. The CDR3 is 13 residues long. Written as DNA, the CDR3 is TGTGCCAGCAGCGGCTTGGAGTCCTACGAGCAGTACTTC. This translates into CASSGLESYEQYF.

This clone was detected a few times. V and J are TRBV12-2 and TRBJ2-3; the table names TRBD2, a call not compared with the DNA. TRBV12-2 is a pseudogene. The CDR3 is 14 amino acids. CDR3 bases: TGTGCCGTGACCCTAGCGGGAGGCACAGATACGCAGTATTTT. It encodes CAVTLAGGTDTQYF.

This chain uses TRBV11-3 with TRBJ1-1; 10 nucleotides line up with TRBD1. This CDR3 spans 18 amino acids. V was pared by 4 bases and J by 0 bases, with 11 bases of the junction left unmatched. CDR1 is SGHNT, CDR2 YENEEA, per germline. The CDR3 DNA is TGTGCCAGCAGCTGGTCGACAGGGGGCTTTAGTATGAACACTGAAGCTTTCTTT. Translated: CASSWSTGGFSMNTEAFF.

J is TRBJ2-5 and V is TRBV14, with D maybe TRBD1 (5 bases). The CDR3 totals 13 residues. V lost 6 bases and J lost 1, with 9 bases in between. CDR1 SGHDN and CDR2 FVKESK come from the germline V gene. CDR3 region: CASSRGAQETQYF. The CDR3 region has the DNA TGTGCCAGCAGTCGTGGGGCCCAAGAGACCCAGTACTTC.

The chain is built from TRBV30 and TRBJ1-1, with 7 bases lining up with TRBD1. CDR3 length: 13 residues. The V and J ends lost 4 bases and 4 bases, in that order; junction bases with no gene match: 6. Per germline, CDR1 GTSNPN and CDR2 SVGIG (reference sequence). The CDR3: CAWTGGPGTEAFF. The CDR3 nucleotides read TGTGCCTGGACAGGGGGGCCGGGCACTGAAGCTTTCTTT.

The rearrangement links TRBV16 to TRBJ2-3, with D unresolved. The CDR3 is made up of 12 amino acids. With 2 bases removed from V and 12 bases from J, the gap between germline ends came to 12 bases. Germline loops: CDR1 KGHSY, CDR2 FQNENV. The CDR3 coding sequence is TGTGCCAGCAGCCAAAAGCCAGCAGCACAGTATTTT. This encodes CASSQKPAAQYF.

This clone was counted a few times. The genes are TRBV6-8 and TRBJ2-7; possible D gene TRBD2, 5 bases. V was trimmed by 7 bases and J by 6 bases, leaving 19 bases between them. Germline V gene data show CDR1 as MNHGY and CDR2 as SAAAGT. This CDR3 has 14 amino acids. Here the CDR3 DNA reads TGTGCCAGCATCTTCGGGGTAGCTGCCGGCGAGCAGTACTTC. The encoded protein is CASIFGVAAGEQYF.

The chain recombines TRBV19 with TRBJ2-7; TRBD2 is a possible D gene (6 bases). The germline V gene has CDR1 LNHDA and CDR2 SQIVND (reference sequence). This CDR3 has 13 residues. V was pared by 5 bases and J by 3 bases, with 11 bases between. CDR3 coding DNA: TGTGCCAGTAGTGCGGGACCTAACTACGAGCAGTACTTC. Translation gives CASSAGPNYEQYF. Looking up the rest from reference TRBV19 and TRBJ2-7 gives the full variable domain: DGGITQSPKYLFRKEGQNVTLSCEQNLNHDAMYWYRQDPGQGLRLIYYSQIVNDFQKGDIAEGYSVSREKKESFPLTVTSAQKNPTAFYLCASSAGPNYEQYFGPGTRLTVT.

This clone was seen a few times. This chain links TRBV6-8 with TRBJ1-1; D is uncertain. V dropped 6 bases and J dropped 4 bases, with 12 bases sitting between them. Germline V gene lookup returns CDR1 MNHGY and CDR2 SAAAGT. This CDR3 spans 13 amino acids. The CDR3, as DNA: TGTGCCAGCAGCGGCCCCTACAGCACTGAAGCTTTCTTT. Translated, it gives CASSGPYSTEAFF.

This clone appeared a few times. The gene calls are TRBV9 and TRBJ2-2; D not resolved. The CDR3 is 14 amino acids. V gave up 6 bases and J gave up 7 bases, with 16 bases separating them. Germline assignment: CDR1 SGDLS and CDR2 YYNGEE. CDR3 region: CASTEVRSGGELFF. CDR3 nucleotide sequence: TGTGCCAGCACCGAGGTCCGATCTGGCGGGGAGCTGTTTTTT.

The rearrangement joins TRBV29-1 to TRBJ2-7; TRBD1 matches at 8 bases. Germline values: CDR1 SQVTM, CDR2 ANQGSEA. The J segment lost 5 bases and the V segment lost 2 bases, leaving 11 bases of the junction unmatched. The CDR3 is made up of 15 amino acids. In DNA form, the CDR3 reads TGCAGCGTTGAATTCGTACAGGGGGTGAGGAACGAGCAGTACTTC. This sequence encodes CSVEFVQGVRNEQYF.

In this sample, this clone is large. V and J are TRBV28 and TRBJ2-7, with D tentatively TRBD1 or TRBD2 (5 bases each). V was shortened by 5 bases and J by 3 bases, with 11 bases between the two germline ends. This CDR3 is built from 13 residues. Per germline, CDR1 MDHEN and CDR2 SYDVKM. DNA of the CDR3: TGTGCCAGCAGTCCCGGGACCATCTACGAGCAGTACTTC. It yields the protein CASSPGTIYEQYF.

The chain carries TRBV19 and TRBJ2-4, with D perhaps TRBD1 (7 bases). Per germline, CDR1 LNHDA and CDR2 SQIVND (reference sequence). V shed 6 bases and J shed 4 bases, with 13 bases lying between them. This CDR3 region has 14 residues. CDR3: CASSSPGGKNIQYF. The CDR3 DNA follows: TGTGCCAGTAGCTCCCCAGGGGGGAAAAACATTCAGTACTTC.

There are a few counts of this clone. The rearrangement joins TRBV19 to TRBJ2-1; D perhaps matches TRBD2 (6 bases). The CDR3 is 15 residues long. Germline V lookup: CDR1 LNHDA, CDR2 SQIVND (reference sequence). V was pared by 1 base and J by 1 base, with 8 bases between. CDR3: CASSIVAGSYNEQFF. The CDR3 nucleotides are TGTGCCAGTAGTATAGTTGCGGGGTCCTACAATGAGCAGTTCTTC.